These 23 T cell receptor beta chains were all obtained from the same sample, sequenced in a study of graft-versus-host responses after intestinal transplantation (dated by TCRdb to about 2021). The antigens for these receptors are not known. What the time point label conveys for this sample: cells obtained before transplantation from donor or recipient. To prepare the library, the immunoSEQ multiplex PCR assay was applied. Not all clones reach the TCRdb copy of this immuneACCESS table, which keeps in-frame sequences only. Checked studies attribute under half of the gap to unresolved V genes and leave the rest unexplained. The sample table records around 99,000 clones; approximately 88% of these occur just once. The leading ten clones occupy approximately 0.76% of the sample. The specimen comprised unstimulated CD4+ T cells sorted from spleen or lymph node cells, sampled before transplant. The receptor source for this set is a human donor who was the organ donor for an intestinal transplant.

The chain is built from TRBV27 and TRBJ2-7; D is tentatively TRBD1 or TRBD2 (5 bases each). The CDR3 has 15 residues. Deletions cut 2 bases from V and 3 bases from J, with 14 bases between. CDR1 and CDR2 from the germline V gene are MNHEY and SMNVEV (reference sequence). The CDR3 DNA follows: TGTGCCAGCAGTTTAACAGGACGGGGAAGCTACGAGCAGTACTTC. Its translation is CASSLTGRGSYEQYF.

About this clone itself: Other DNA sequences in the same sample also yield this CDR3. The V call is TRBV5-4, the J call TRBJ2-2, with unresolved D. The CDR3 is 16 amino acids. Germline lookup yields CDR1 SGHNT and CDR2 YYREEE (reference sequence). The V end was cut by 0 bases, the J end by 2 bases, with 11 bases between. The CDR3 DNA follows: TGTGCCAGCAGCTTGGGTGGTTCGACTAACACCGGGGAGCTGTTTTTT. Protein product: CASSLGGSTNTGELFF.

The chain couples TRBV7-9 to TRBJ1-6; D call uncertain. V dropped 5 bases and J dropped 8 bases, with 16 bases sitting between them. The CDR3 has 15 amino acids. CDR1 and CDR2 (germline): SEHNR, FQNEAQ (reference sequence). CDR3 in DNA: TGTGCCAGCAGCCCTCTTGGTGGGAGCCATTCACCCCTCCACTTT. Translating gives CASSPLGGSHSPLHF. Full variable domain (remainder filled in from reference TRBV7-9 and TRBJ1-6): DTGVSQNPRHKITKRGQNVTFRCDPISEHNRLYWYRQTLGQGPEFLTYFQNEAQLEKSRLLSDRFSAERPKGSFSTLEIQRTEQGDSAMYLCASSPLGGSHSPLHFGNGTRLTVT.

DNA for the CDR3: TGCGCCAGCAGCTTGGCGGGACAGGGGATAGAGGAGCAGTTCTTC. It translates to CASSLAGQGIEEQFF. This rearrangement joins TRBV5-1 to TRBJ2-1, with 10 bases identical to TRBD1. The CDR3 covers 15 residues. After removal of 0 bases from V and 10 bases from J, the junction contained 7 bases not matched to a gene. In germline, CDR1 is SGHRS, CDR2 YFSETQ.

The genes are TRBV19 and TRBJ2-7; possible D gene TRBD2, 6 bases. Germline values: CDR1 LNHDA, CDR2 SQIVND (reference sequence). This CDR3 region has 15 residues. V lost 4 bases and J 0 bases, leaving 13 bases between the germline ends. CDR3: CASSRGGANSYEQYF. The DNA of the CDR3 is TGTGCCAGTAGTAGAGGCGGGGCAAACTCCTACGAGCAGTACTTC.

This clone was counted a few times. The gene calls are TRBV19 and TRBJ1-2; 10 bases line up with TRBD1. The ends lost 1 base at V and 0 bases at J; junction bases unmatched: 5. CDR3 length: 17 amino acids. The germline V gene encodes CDR1 LNHDA and CDR2 SQIVND (reference sequence). This CDR3 reads CASSIAGTGAPNYGYTF. CDR3 sequence (DNA): TGTGCCAGTAGTATAGCCGGGACAGGGGCTCCTAACTATGGCTACACCTTC.

The chain combines TRBV11-3 with TRBJ2-5; a weak D match, TRBD2 (6 bases). Trimming pared 5 bases from V and 0 bases from J, leaving 7 bases between. CDR1 is SGHNT and CDR2 is YENEEA in the germline V gene. The CDR3 is made up of 13 amino acids. CDR3 region: CASSRDYQETQYF. The CDR3 DNA follows: TGTGCCAGCAGCCGGGACTACCAAGAGACCCAGTACTTC.

This clone was recorded only once. The V and J genes are TRBV6-1 and TRBJ2-7; a possible D gene is TRBD1 (5 bases). Germline-derived CDR1 and CDR2 are MNHNS and SASEGT. The CDR3 spans 14 residues. V dropped 3 bases and J dropped 2 bases, with 11 bases sitting between them. In nucleotides, the CDR3 is TGTGCCAGCAGTGACAGGGCCCCTACCTACGAGCAGTACTTC. Translating it yields CASSDRAPTYEQYF.

V is TRBV11-2 and J is TRBJ1-5; the D gene is possibly TRBD1 (6 bases). The CDR3 consists of 14 residues. Between the trimmed V and J ends, which lost 5 bases and 3 bases, there was a span of 11 bases. Germline V gene data show CDR1 as SGHAT and CDR2 as FQNNGV. CDR3: CASSRDRFNQPQHF. Written as DNA, the CDR3 is TGTGCCAGCAGCAGAGACAGGTTCAATCAGCCCCAGCATTTT.

V is TRBV4-1 and J is TRBJ2-3; tentatively, D is TRBD1 or TRBD2 (5 bases each). The germline V gene has CDR1 MGHRA and CDR2 YSYEKL. Trimming cost V 3 bases and J 1 base, with 11 bases left between them. The CDR3 has 15 residues. The CDR3 DNA sequence: TGCGCCAGCAGCCATCCGGGGCGGGGCACAGATACGCAGTATTTT. This sequence encodes CASSHPGRGTDTQYF.

J is TRBJ2-1 and V is TRBV6-1; 7 positions agree with TRBD2. Germline lookup yields CDR1 MNHNS and CDR2 SASEGT. V was pared by 5 bases and J by 6 bases, with 7 bases of the junction left unmatched. CDR3 size: 14 residues. The CDR3 is CASSREGVVNEQFF. The CDR3 DNA follows: TGTGCCAGCAGTAGGGAGGGAGTGGTCAATGAGCAGTTCTTC.

The rearrangement uses TRBV5-6 and TRBJ1-1; no clear D. CDR3 length equals 16 residues. Germline V gene sequence: CDR1 SGHDT, CDR2 YYEEEE. Trimming left V 3 bases short and J 1 base short, with 16 bases between. CDR3 protein: CASSSRTKPRNTEAFF. The CDR3 DNA sequence: TGTGCCAGCAGCTCGAGGACTAAACCTAGGAACACTGAAGCTTTCTTT.

The chain employs TRBV4-2 and TRBJ1-2; 7 nucleotides agree with TRBD1. Germline V CDR1 and CDR2: LGHNA, YNFKEQ. The CDR3 has 14 residues. Losses at the gene ends were 1 base for V and 6 bases for J; bases not matched to a gene: 5. CDR3 DNA: TGTGCCAGCAGCCAAGTGGATCAGGGGGATGGCTACACCTTC. This encodes CASSQVDQGDGYTF.

The genes are TRBV9 and TRBJ1-3; D remains unclear. Trimming shortened V by 4 bases and J by 0 bases, and 17 bases separated the two germline ends. CDR1 and CDR2 (germline): SGDLS, YYNGEE. CDR3 length equals 17 residues. The CDR3 DNA sequence: TGTGCCAGCAGCCCAAACCCCCACCGTAGCTCTGGAAACACCATATATTTT. Translation: CASSPNPHRSSGNTIYF. The entire variable domain, with the rest obtained from reference TRBV9 and TRBJ1-3, is as follows: DSGVTQTPKHLITATGQRVTLRCSPRSGDLSVYWYQQSLDQGLQFLIQYYNGEERAKGNILERFSAQQFPDLHSELNLSSLELGDSALYFCASSPNPHRSSGNTIYFGEGSWLTVV.

This chain uses TRBV4-2 with TRBJ1-6; perhaps TRBD1 as D (6 bases). The V end was cut by 0 bases, the J end by 5 bases, with 11 bases between. The CDR3 contains 16 residues. CDR1 and CDR2 from the germline V gene are LGHNA and YNFKEQ. The CDR3: CASSQDHRENNSPLHF. The CDR3 region has the DNA TGTGCCAGCAGCCAAGATCACAGGGAGAATAATTCACCCCTCCACTTT.

The chain carries TRBV4-1 and TRBJ1-5; 7 bases are a match to TRBD1. The CDR3 is made up of 15 amino acids. The germline gives CDR1 MGHRA, CDR2 YSYEKL. The junction had 6 bases not matched to a gene; V was cut back by 1 base and J by 6 bases. This CDR3 is CASSQGNRGSQPQHF. For the CDR3, the DNA is TGCGCCAGCAGCCAAGGGAACAGGGGAAGTCAGCCCCAGCATTTT.

This clone was observed a few times. V usage is TRBV6-5 and J usage is TRBJ2-1; 8 bases fit TRBD2. The CDR3 contains 15 residues. The germline V gene has CDR1 MNHEY and CDR2 SVGAGI. The V segment lost 5 bases and the J segment 0 bases; nucleotides outside the gene matches: 3. In nucleotides, the CDR3 is TGTGCCAGCAGTCATAGCGGGGTCTCCTACAATGAGCAGTTCTTC. It specifies CASSHSGVSYNEQFF.

The chain employs TRBV18 and TRBJ1-1; D is uncertain. CDR1 and CDR2 (germline): KGHSH, LQKENI. V was shortened by 1 base and J by 0 bases, with 12 bases between the two germline ends. The CDR3 loop spans 16 amino acids. The CDR3 sequence: CASSPQGGSLNTEAFF. The DNA of the CDR3 is TGTGCCAGCTCACCACAAGGTGGCAGTTTGAACACTGAAGCTTTCTTT.

The gene calls are TRBV5-1 and TRBJ1-4; 7 bases fit TRBD1. This CDR3 region has 15 residues. Germline CDR1 reads SGHRS; CDR2 reads YFSETQ. J gave up 3 bases and V 4 bases, and 6 bases lay outside the gene matches. DNA of the CDR3: TGCGCCAGCAGCCGAAACAGGGGAGCTAATGAAAAACTGTTTTTT. Amino acid sequence: CASSRNRGANEKLFF.

This clone was seen a few times. This chain uses TRBV5-8 with TRBJ1-1; a possible D gene is TRBD1 (5 bases). Germline CDR1 SGHTS, CDR2 YDEGEE. This CDR3 comprises 15 residues. V was shortened by 1 base and J by 3 bases, with 13 bases between the two germline ends. CDR3 region: CASSLPGLGDTEAFF. The CDR3 DNA reads as TGTGCCAGCAGCTTGCCGGGACTCGGGGACACTGAAGCTTTCTTT.

The gene calls are TRBV19 and TRBJ2-3; weak D call: TRBD1 (6 bases). The germline V gene has CDR1 LNHDA and CDR2 SQIVND (reference sequence). The V end was cut by 6 bases, the J end by 4 bases, with 14 bases between. This CDR3 is 14 amino acids long. The CDR3 protein is CASRPGHLADTQYF. CDR3 coding DNA: TGTGCCAGTAGACCGGGACACCTCGCAGATACGCAGTATTTT.

V and J are TRBV5-1 and TRBJ1-1; D gene unclear. The germline V gene encodes CDR1 SGHRS and CDR2 YFSETQ. Trimming cost V 0 bases and J 7 bases, with 4 bases left between them. CDR3 length: 11 amino acids. The DNA of the CDR3 is TGCGCCAGCAGCTTGGGGATTGAAGCTTTCTTT. This codes for CASSLGIEAFF.

The genes are TRBV25-1 and TRBJ2-1, with TRBD2 identical over 14 bases. CDR3 length: 13 amino acids. Germline loops: CDR1 MGHDK, CDR2 SYGVNS. CDR3 residues: CAVGTSGGHEQFF. In nucleotides, the CDR3 is TGTGCGGTAGGGACTAGCGGGGGACATGAGCAGTTCTTC.